The clone carrying this T cell receptor (beta chain) was observed a few times. Relative to the germline gene, one junction end is altered; a read error may explain this. Germline lookup yields CDR1 LNHDA and CDR2 SQIVND (reference sequence). The CDR3 extends over 17 amino acids. TCRdb passed the PCR reads through MiXCR, listing each CDR3 protein once. The sample gives fewer than 70,000 distinct CDR3 sequences, less than 20% of which show up once; over 1.3% is in the top ten. The data originate from a study of molecular identifiers for immune sequencing clone quantification. This chain links TRBV19 with TRBJ2-3, with D unresolved. Sequenced material: naive CD8+ T cells from blood, with Jurkat cell RNA spiked in. Regarding subset: FACS-sorted CD8+CD4-CCR7+CD45RA+ naive T cells. The receptor was isolated from a human donor in good health. Some libraries in this study had Jurkat cell RNA spiked in. CDR3 in amino acids: CASSNLENSVMGDTQYF. DNA for the CDR3: TGTGCCAGCAGTAATCTCGAGAACTCCGTCATGGGAGATACGCAGTATTTT.